This T cell receptor beta chain was sequenced for a study of blood T cell repertoires in COVID-19. Overall study: COVID-19 samples collected from the United States, Italy and Spain covered acute and convalescent phases. PBMCs, B-cell-depleted T cells, or T cells provided the cDNA or gDNA that made up the material.

Clones were sequenced by immunoSEQ multiplex PCR, and TCRdb holds only the in-frame ones, with some missing. The sample holds about 320,000 clones, 85% seen once. Which cohort a participant joined came from the clinical history participants gave. Germline CDR1 is SGHNT and CDR2 is YENEEA. The CDR3 spans 17 residues. J was trimmed by 4 bases and V by 4 bases; bases with no gene match: 6. This rearrangement joins TRBV11-3 to TRBJ2-1; 14 positions agree with TRBD2. This clonotype was obtained from a woman under 40 who had been exposed to COVID-19. What was sequenced was PBMCs or T cells enriched from blood (not recorded which). The chain's CDR3 is CASSSRTSGRPYNEQFF. The CDR3 DNA reads TGTGCCAGCAGCTCTCGGACTAGCGGGAGGCCTTACAATGAGCAGTTCTTC.